These 19 T cell receptor beta chains originate from one sample sequenced in a study of CD8 T cells in ankylosing spondylitis. TCRdb re-derived calls from the 5' RACE reads in MiXCR, one entry per CDR3 protein. Here the sample spans about 96,000 distinct CDR3 sequences, 8.5% to 9% being singletons. The sequenced material came from blood, either unsorted or a sorted T cell fraction (not recorded which). The receptors were gathered from a male donor with ankylosing spondylitis or in good health (not recorded which).

This clonotype was detected many times. This chain connects TRBV18 to TRBJ2-4, with 7 bases lining up with TRBD1. J was trimmed by 1 base and V by 3 bases; bases with no gene match: 9. CDR3 length equals 17 residues. Per germline, CDR1 KGHSH and CDR2 LQKENI. Here the CDR3 DNA reads TGTGCCAGCTCACCCCCCCTACAGGGGCTGGCCAAAAACATTCAGTACTTC. It is translated as CASSPPLQGLAKNIQYF.

This clonotype appeared many times. V usage is TRBV15 and J usage is TRBJ1-6; D unresolved. V lost 5 bases, J lost 6 bases, and 14 bases lay in between. The CDR3 covers 15 residues. CDR1 LNHNV and CDR2 YYDKDF come from the germline V gene (reference sequence). The CDR3 loop is CATSPGSRINSPLHF. The DNA for the CDR3 is TGTGCCACCAGCCCGGGCTCCCGAATTAATTCACCCCTCCACTTT.

This clonotype has only a few counts. This sequence joins TRBV20-1 and TRBJ1-5; possible D gene TRBD1, 5 bases. Germline V CDR1 and CDR2: DFQATT, SNEGSKA (reference sequence). The CDR3 totals 18 residues. The CDR3 is CRGQPRGIAYHSNQPQHF. The CDR3 nucleotides read TGCAGGGGTCAGCCACGGGGCATCGCATACCATAGCAATCAGCCCCAGCATTTT.

The sample holds many counts of this clonotype. The CDR3, as DNA: TGCGCCAGCAGCTTTTCGGGGTCTAGCACAGATACGCAGTATTTT. Its translation is CASSFSGSSTDTQYF. The chain carries TRBV5-1 and TRBJ2-3, with D tentatively TRBD2 (5 bases). V lost 2 bases to trimming and J lost 0 bases, with 10 bases between them. This CDR3 is built from 15 residues. The germline V gene has CDR1 SGHRS and CDR2 YFSETQ.

About this clonotype: This could be a read error, since a much larger clone is one nucleotide away. The chain links TRBV27 to TRBJ2-5, with 7 positions matching TRBD2. Looked up from germline, CDR1 is MNHEY and CDR2 is SMNVEV (reference sequence). Trimming took 5 bases from V and 6 from J; bases not matched to a gene: 6. The CDR3 is made up of 13 amino acids. CDR3 loop: CASSMGGRQTQYF. The DNA for the CDR3 is TGTGCCAGCAGTATGGGAGGGAGGCAGACCCAGTACTTC.

The genes are TRBV12-2 and TRBJ2-7; the D call in the table, TRBD2, was not verified against the DNA. TRBV12-2 is described as a pseudogene. The CDR3 length is 16 residues. CDR3 amino acids: CAMGVRQKGPSYEQYF. Here the CDR3 DNA reads TGTGCAATGGGGGTCCGACAGAAAGGGCCTTCCTACGAGCAGTACTTC.

This clonotype was counted many times. The CDR3 reads CASSPNRGRGGGYTF. CDR3 nucleotide sequence: TGTGCCAGCAGCCCTAACAGGGGACGAGGCGGTGGCTACACCTTC. The V gene is TRBV11-2, the J gene TRBJ1-2; 7 nucleotides line up with TRBD1. The length of the CDR3 is 15 residues. The V and J ends lost 5 bases and 7 bases, in that order; junction bases with no gene match: 13. Germline V lookup: CDR1 SGHAT, CDR2 FQNNGV.

This clonotype showed up many times. The rearrangement uses TRBV21-1 and TRBJ1-1; the table's D call TRBD1 went unverified against the DNA. TRBV21-1 has pseudogene status. The CDR3 extends over 9 amino acids. CDR3 protein: CASSPGAFF. The CDR3 DNA reads as TGTGCCAGCAGCCCCGGGGCTTTCTTT.

Many counts were recorded for this clonotype. For the CDR3, the DNA is TGTGCCAGCAGCTTAGGGGCCACCTCGAGGTACAATGAGCAGTTCTTC. Its translation: CASSLGATSRYNEQFF. The chain has TRBV7-8 and TRBJ2-1; D is undetermined. The length of the CDR3 is 16 residues. Germline CDR1 and CDR2: SGHVS and FQNEAQ. Trimming shortened V by 1 base and J by 4 bases, and 14 bases separated the two germline ends.

This clonotype has ten or more counts. The gene calls are TRBV29-1 and TRBJ2-1; D possibly corresponds to TRBD2 (5 bases). V was pared by 4 bases and J by 11 bases, with 12 bases between. This CDR3 is built from 11 residues. Germline CDR1 and CDR2: SQVTM and ANQGSEA. The CDR3 nucleotides read TGCAGCGTTGCCGGGAACATCCAGCAGTTCTTC. Protein: CSVAGNIQQFF.

Many counts were recorded for this clonotype. This chain links TRBV6-4 with TRBJ2-1; 10 nucleotides align to TRBD2. The CDR3 has 15 residues. The V segment lost 2 bases and the J segment 8 bases; nucleotides outside the gene matches: 6. CDR1 and CDR2 from the germline V gene are MRHNA and SNTAGT. The DNA for the CDR3 is TGTGCCAGCAGTGACAGCGGGGGGGCCCGCCATGAGCAGTTCTTC. Amino acid sequence: CASSDSGGARHEQFF.

The table lists this clonotype with many counts. This rearrangement joins TRBV20-1 to TRBJ2-2; the D gene is possibly TRBD1 (5 bases). V lost 0 bases to trimming and J lost 10 bases, with 9 bases between them. Per the germline V gene, CDR1 is DFQATT and CDR2 is SNEGSKA (reference sequence). The CDR3 contains 12 residues. The CDR3 is CSARDAQAELFF. As DNA, the CDR3 is TGCAGTGCTAGAGATGCACAGGCGGAGCTGTTTTTT.

This clonotype has ten or more counts. The chain has TRBV5-1 and TRBJ2-3; D is perhaps TRBD2 (5 bases). Germline V gene lookup returns CDR1 SGHRS and CDR2 YFSETQ. The CDR3 loop spans 15 amino acids. V lost 1 base and J lost 2, with 11 bases in between. The CDR3 region has the DNA TGCGCCAGCAGCTTGAGCGACTACCCCACAGATACGCAGTATTTT. Its translation is CASSLSDYPTDTQYF. The full variable domain, with the rest looked up from reference TRBV5-1 and TRBJ2-3, is KAGVTQTPRYLIKTRGQQVTLSCSPISGHRSVSWYQQTPGQGLQFLFEYFSETQRNKGNFPGRFSGRQFSNSRSEMNVSTLELGDSALYLCASSLSDYPTDTQYFGPGTRLTVL.

This clonotype was observed many times. V usage is TRBV12-3 or TRBV12-4 and J usage is TRBJ2-7; D call uncertain. This CDR3 has 12 residues. V lost 2 bases and J lost 5, with 7 bases in between. Here the CDR3 reads CASSLTSNEQYF. The CDR3 DNA follows: TGTGCCAGCAGTTTAACCTCAAACGAGCAGTACTTC.

This clonotype was seen ten or more times. The gene calls are TRBV3-1 and TRBJ2-7; D remains unclear. Trimming removed 0 bases at V and 0 bases at J, with 12 bases between. Germline CDR1 is LGHDT and CDR2 is YNNKEL (reference sequence). The CDR3 totals 16 residues. Written as DNA, the CDR3 is TGTGCCAGCAGCCAAGATTTAGGTCTCACCTCCTACGAGCAGTACTTC. This sequence encodes CASSQDLGLTSYEQYF.

V and J are TRBV6-1 and TRBJ2-3, with D maybe TRBD1 (5 bases). The CDR3 is 14 residues long. Trimming removed 7 bases at V and 6 bases at J, with 17 bases between. Germline CDR1 and CDR2: MNHNS and SASEGT. For the CDR3, the DNA is TGTGCCAGCAAGTCCCCCTCTGGGGCGGATACGCAGTATTTT. It yields the protein CASKSPSGADTQYF.

This clonotype was picked up many times. The genes are TRBV20-1 and TRBJ1-5; 8 bases line up with TRBD1. From germline, CDR1 is DFQATT and CDR2 SNEGSKA (reference sequence). The length of the CDR3 is 15 residues. Trimming took 3 bases from V and 6 from J; bases not matched to a gene: 10. Here the CDR3 DNA reads TGCAGTGCTAGTAGGGCAGGACAGGGCATTCAGCCCCAGCATTTT. This codes for CSASRAGQGIQPQHF.

The table lists this clonotype with many counts. V usage is TRBV12-3 or TRBV12-4 and J usage is TRBJ1-2, with TRBD1 matching over 7 bases. The CDR3 sequence is 15 residues long. J was trimmed by 3 bases and V by 4 bases; bases with no gene match: 8. CDR3 DNA: TGTGCCAGCAGTTCATCCGGGACAGCGTACTATGGCTACACCTTC. Protein: CASSSSGTAYYGYTF.

Note on this clonotype: One base away lies a much larger clone, so this may be a sequencing read error. The chain has TRBV2 and TRBJ2-3; no clear D. The germline V and J ends were trimmed by 4 bases and 1 base, with 9 bases remaining between them. Germline V gene data show CDR1 as SNHLY and CDR2 as FYNNEI. There are 14 residues in the CDR3. The CDR3 nucleotides read TGTGCCAGCAGTGCACGGAGCCGCACAGATACGCAGTATTTT. Protein product: CASSARSRTDTQYF.